The clone carrying this TCR beta chain was seen only a few times. The antigen is unknown. Of the isolated RNA, all was reverse transcribed, and so the sequenced material was expressed TCRB transcripts. Profiling relied on immunoSEQ multiplex PCR, and the TCRdb table lists in-frame clones only, not all of them. The repertoire holds roughly 730,000 clones, around 15% seen once, with approximately 0.02% in the top ten. Germline V gives CDR1 GTSNPN, CDR2 SVGIG (reference sequence). Trimming stripped 2 bases from V and 4 bases from J, with 11 bases between. The CDR3 has 14 amino acids. This sample was taken from a study of beta chain features in type 1 diabetes. Whole-study findings and limits: High-TCR-expressing cells could be over-represented by cDNA sequencing. In these data, an HLA type influence on TCRB rearrangement remained unresolved. Moderate yet significant TCRB CDR3 shortening was seen in Type 1 diabetes patients in all four CD4+ subsets. A closer apparent resemblance between naive, central memory and Treg TCRB repertoires was seen in patients than in healthy donors.

Sequencing input: naive CD4+ T cells from blood. The origin of this receptor is a man in his late teens or twenties with type 1 diabetes. The gene calls are TRBV30 and TRBJ2-2; D remains ambiguous. CDR3 amino acids: CAWSQLWATGELFF. CDR3 nucleotides: TGTGCCTGGAGTCAGTTGTGGGCCACCGGGGAGCTGTTTTTT.